This TCR beta chain derives from a study of blood T cell repertoires in COVID-19. Across the study: Collection of acute and convalescent COVID-19 samples took place in the United States, Italy and Spain. From T cells, B-cell-depleted T cells, or PBMCs came the material, which was cDNA or gDNA.

Sequencing was performed with immunoSEQ multiplex PCR; in TCRdb, only in-frame clones are kept and a portion is missing. The sample shows fewer than 500,000 clones, roughly 90% of them seen only once. The CDR3 has 17 residues. Germline CDR1 and CDR2: MNHEY and SMNVEV (reference sequence). After removal of 4 bases from V and 1 base from J, the junction contained 11 bases not matched to a gene. The chain recombines TRBV27 with TRBJ2-3; 7 positions match TRBD1. The sequence came from a woman between 25 and 40 years old with acute COVID-19. Sequencing used PBMCs or T cells enriched from blood (not recorded which). The CDR3 region has the DNA TGTGCCAGCAGTTCCCTAAGGACAGGTTTCGGCACAGATACGCAGTATTTT. Translating it yields CASSSLRTGFGTDTQYF.